The entry below gives a single T cell receptor (beta chain) sequence along with its context. The target antigen is unknown. The protocol was immunoSEQ multiplex PCR, while the TCRdb copy is restricted to in-frame clones and leaves out a portion. The data contain roughly 84,000 clones, 70% to 90% of them singletons. Pooled in the analysis were second doses at about 4 or about 12 weeks. The V end lost 7 bases, the J end lost 0 bases, and 12 bases lay between the germline ends. Germline-derived CDR1 and CDR2 are MDHEN and SYDVKM. This CDR3 is 14 amino acids long. This specimen comes from a study of T cell responses to AZD1222 COVID-19 vaccine. Points from the study as a whole: Possibly, clonal diversity was underestimated; donors were largely white British and included more females. Mapped onto spike, vaccine-associated CD4 TCRs spanned it and were dominant at 160-218 and 743-854.

This receptor was obtained from an adult who received the AZD1222 COVID-19 vaccine. The rearrangement links TRBV28 to TRBJ1-1; D remains ambiguous. Material: peripheral blood, obtained 28 days after the second AZD1222 dose. CDR3 DNA: TGTGCCAGCATAGGGCGGGGAATGAACACTGAAGCTTTCTTT. This translates into CASIGRGMNTEAFF.